This T cell receptor (beta chain) appears in the sequencing data of a study of T cell repertoires in cytomegalovirus infection. Notes on the study in general: Ex vivo responses were dominated by HLA-C-restricted CMV-specific TCR beta clonotypes.

Germline V gene lookup returns CDR1 SGHTA and CDR2 FQGNSA. The CDR3 consists of 15 residues. V was trimmed by 5 bases and J by 6 bases, leaving 17 bases between them. This clonotype appeared many times. As yet, its antigen is unknown. TCRdb used MiXCR to reprocess the reads, holding one entry per CDR3 protein. The repertoire holds about 700,000 distinct CDR3 sequences, with 30% to 35% as singletons. The TCR was taken from a human donor in good health (CMV status not recorded). Some clones in this sample may be carry-over from other donors' samples. The sequencing used cultured PBMCs, collected from culture after CMV antigen stimulation. The chain carries TRBV7-2 and TRBJ1-5; D not resolved. This chain's CDR3 is CASSPRYGMGQPQHF. The CDR3 bases are TGTGCCAGCAGCCCAAGGTACGGAATGGGTCAGCCCCAGCATTTT.